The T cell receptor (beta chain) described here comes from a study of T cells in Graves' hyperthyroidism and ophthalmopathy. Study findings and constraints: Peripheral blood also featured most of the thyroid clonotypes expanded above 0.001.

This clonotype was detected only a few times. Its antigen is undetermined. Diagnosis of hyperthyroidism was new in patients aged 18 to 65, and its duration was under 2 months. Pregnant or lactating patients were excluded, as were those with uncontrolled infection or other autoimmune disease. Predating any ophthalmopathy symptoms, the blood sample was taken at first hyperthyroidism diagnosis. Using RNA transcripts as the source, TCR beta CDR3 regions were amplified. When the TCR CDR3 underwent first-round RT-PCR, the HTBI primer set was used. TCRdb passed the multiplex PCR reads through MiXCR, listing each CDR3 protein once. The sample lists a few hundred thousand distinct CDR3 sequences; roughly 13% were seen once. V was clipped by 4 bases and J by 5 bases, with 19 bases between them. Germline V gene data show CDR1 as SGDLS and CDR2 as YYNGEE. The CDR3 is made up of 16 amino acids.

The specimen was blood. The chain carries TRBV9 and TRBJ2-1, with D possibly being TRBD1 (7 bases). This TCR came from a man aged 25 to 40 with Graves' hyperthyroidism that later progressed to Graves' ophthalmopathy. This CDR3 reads CASSLHRQGGDNEQFF. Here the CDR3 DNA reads TGTGCCAGCAGCTTACATCGACAGGGAGGCGACAATGAGCAGTTCTTC.